The 22 T cell receptor beta chains given below trace back to one sample, sequenced in a study of early stage breast cancer tumors. The protocol was immunoSEQ multiplex PCR, while the TCRdb copy is restricted to in-frame clones and leaves out a portion. The top ten clones hold approximately 4.4% of a sample with around 31,000 clones, 70% to 75% of them seen once. Input material: blood. These receptors were taken from a person in their 40s with breast cancer.

The chain links TRBV20-1 to TRBJ2-1, with D unresolved. The CDR3 is made up of 11 amino acids. V was cut by 1 base and J by 5 bases, with 3 bases left in between. Germline assignment: CDR1 DFQATT and CDR2 SNEGSKA (reference sequence). The CDR3, as DNA: TGCAGTGCTAGAGGACACAATGAGCAGTTCTTC. This gives the protein CSARGHNEQFF.

Turning to this clone: Within the sample, other DNA sequences also encode this same CDR3. The chain is built from TRBV11-2 and TRBJ2-7; 8 nucleotides agree with TRBD1. V shed 6 bases, J shed 6 bases, and the junction held 4 bases outside the gene matches. The germline gives CDR1 SGHAT, CDR2 FQNNGV. The CDR3 has 12 residues. The CDR3 loop reads CASRAGTGEQYF. The CDR3, as DNA: TGTGCCAGCAGAGCCGGGACAGGCGAGCAGTACTTC.

The CDR3 sequence: CASSYHPGNYGYTF. In DNA, the CDR3 is TGTGCCAGCAGTTACCATCCCGGGAACTATGGCTACACCTTC. The genes are TRBV6-6 and TRBJ1-2, with unresolved D. V was pared by 2 bases and J by 2 bases, with 9 bases between. CDR1 is MNHNY and CDR2 is SVGAGI in the germline V gene (reference sequence). The CDR3 has 14 residues.

This chain uses TRBV11-2 with TRBJ1-5; tentatively, D is TRBD1 (6 bases). The CDR3 is 16 amino acids. Germline values: CDR1 SGHAT, CDR2 FQNNGV. V was pared by 2 bases and J by 2 bases, with 13 bases between. CDR3 loop: CASSLWGGEGNQPQHF. As DNA, the CDR3 is TGTGCCAGCAGCTTATGGGGGGGCGAGGGCAATCAGCCCCAGCATTTT.

The rearrangement links TRBV6-4 to TRBJ2-1; the D gene is possibly TRBD2 (5 bases). This CDR3 has 13 residues. Trimming cost V 0 bases and J 9 bases, with 9 bases left between them. CDR1 is MRHNA and CDR2 is SNTAGT in the germline V gene. The CDR3 sequence: CASSDSLSGEQFF. The CDR3 region has the DNA TGTGCCAGCAGTGACTCACTCAGCGGTGAGCAGTTCTTC.

The CDR3 reads CSVNGQGNYEQYF. In nucleotides, the CDR3 is TGCAGCGTTAACGGACAGGGAAACTACGAGCAGTACTTC. The chain is built from TRBV29-1 and TRBJ2-7, with 8 positions matching TRBD1. Looked up from germline, CDR1 is SQVTM and CDR2 is ANQGSEA. The V gene end was trimmed by 5 bases and the J gene end by 3 bases; junction bases not matched to a gene: 6. The CDR3 sequence is 13 residues long.

This chain links TRBV11-2 with TRBJ1-1; 10 positions agree with TRBD1. Germline trimming cut 5 bases from V and 5 bases from J; bases unmatched to any gene: 5. Germline V lookup: CDR1 SGHAT, CDR2 FQNNGV. This CDR3 is 14 amino acids long. CDR3 sequence: CASSPGQGETEAFF. CDR3 DNA: TGTGCCAGCAGCCCCGGACAGGGGGAGACTGAAGCTTTCTTT.

J is TRBJ1-1 and V is TRBV27; D gene ambiguous. Per the germline V gene, CDR1 is MNHEY and CDR2 is SMNVEV (reference sequence). The V end lost 4 bases, the J end lost 0 bases, and 6 bases lay between the germline ends. The CDR3 length is 13 residues. This CDR3 reads CASSWSVNTEAFF. DNA for the CDR3: TGTGCCAGCAGTTGGTCGGTGAACACTGAAGCTTTCTTT.

V gene TRBV7-8 combines with J gene TRBJ2-7; D is uncertain. The V end was cut by 3 bases, the J end by 1 base, with 10 bases between. Germline-derived CDR1 and CDR2 are SGHVS and FQNEAQ. The CDR3 length is 14 residues. CDR3 sequence (DNA): TGTGCCAGCAGCTTTCTTGTCGGTTCCTACGAGCAGTACTTC. Translated: CASSFLVGSYEQYF.

The chain has TRBV15 and TRBJ2-7; tentative D call: TRBD2 (6 bases). CDR3 length: 18 amino acids. The V end was cut by 1 base, the J end by 3 bases, with 22 bases between. Germline V lookup: CDR1 LNHNV, CDR2 YYDKDF (reference sequence). The CDR3 is CATSRGPPGTLTLYEQYF. In DNA form, the CDR3 reads TGTGCCACCAGCAGAGGCCCCCCAGGGACTCTGACCCTCTACGAGCAGTACTTC.

V and J are TRBV27 and TRBJ1-4; no clear D gene. V was shortened by 6 bases and J by 8 bases, with 19 bases between the two germline ends. This CDR3 is 15 amino acids long. Germline V lookup: CDR1 MNHEY, CDR2 SMNVEV (reference sequence). The chain's CDR3 is CASSRPGLGGEKLFF. The CDR3 nucleotides read TGTGCCAGCAGCCGTCCAGGCCTGGGAGGCGAAAAACTGTTTTTT.

The chain has TRBV29-1 and TRBJ1-2; 7 positions agree with TRBD1. After removal of 2 bases from V and 4 bases from J, the junction contained 4 bases not matched to a gene. This CDR3 comprises 13 residues. Germline lookup yields CDR1 SQVTM and CDR2 ANQGSEA. The CDR3 loop is CSVESGTAYGYTF. The CDR3 region has the DNA TGCAGCGTTGAATCGGGGACAGCCTATGGCTACACCTTC.

Here the CDR3 DNA reads TGTGCCAGCCACAGGGACCGTACGACGGGGGAGCAGTACTTC. It encodes CASHRDRTTGEQYF. V is TRBV28 and J is TRBJ2-7, with a possible D match to TRBD1 (6 bases). Trimming stripped 8 bases from V and 7 bases from J, with 21 bases between. Germline V CDR1 and CDR2: MDHEN, SYDVKM. The CDR3 loop spans 14 amino acids.

This clone was recorded a few times. The chain links TRBV2 to TRBJ1-4; D call uncertain. CDR3 size: 12 residues. CDR1 is SNHLY, CDR2 FYNNEI, per germline. V was clipped by 7 bases and J by 8 bases, with 11 bases between them. The chain's CDR3 is CASTQEAEKLFF. The CDR3 DNA sequence: TGTGCCAGCACGCAGGAGGCCGAAAAACTGTTTTTT.

The chain recombines TRBV6-4 with TRBJ1-1; D is undetermined. Between the trimmed V and J ends, which lost 5 bases and 1 base, there was a span of 11 bases. This CDR3 spans 14 amino acids. Germline CDR1 reads MRHNA; CDR2 reads SNTAGT. The CDR3 protein is CASSPSPGNTEAFF. The DNA for the CDR3 is TGTGCCAGCAGTCCCAGCCCAGGGAACACTGAAGCTTTCTTT.

The chain links TRBV9 to TRBJ2-2, with D possibly being TRBD2 (6 bases). V was shortened by 5 bases and J by 3 bases, with 17 bases between the two germline ends. This CDR3 is built from 16 residues. Germline V CDR1 and CDR2: SGDLS, YYNGEE. The CDR3 DNA reads as TGTGCCAGCAGGTTTGGGGGGAGCGTGGACACCGGGGAGCTGTTTTTT. Encoded protein: CASRFGGSVDTGELFF.

This clone was seen once. J is TRBJ2-5 and V is TRBV7-2; TRBD1 matches at 7 bases. Germline CDR1 reads SGHTA; CDR2 reads FQGNSA. V trimming: 5 bases; J trimming: 5 bases; junction bases outside the gene matches: 2. The CDR3 runs to 12 residues. The DNA of the CDR3 is TGTGCCAGCAGCCCGACAGGGGAGACCCAGTACTTC. Its translation is CASSPTGETQYF. Filled out from reference TRBV7-2 and TRBJ2-5, the complete variable domain reads GAGVSQSPSNKVTEKGKDVELRCDPISGHTALYWYRQSLGQGLEFLIYFQGNSAPDKSGLPSDRFSAERTGGSVSTLTIQRTQQEDSAVYLCASSPTGETQYFGPGTRLLVL.

The table lists this clone with a few counts. The J gene is TRBJ2-1, the V gene TRBV27; D not resolved. Looked up from germline, CDR1 is MNHEY and CDR2 is SMNVEV (reference sequence). The CDR3 has 15 amino acids. Trimming took off 7 bases at V and 8 bases at J, with 21 bases between the two ends. The CDR3 sequence is CASTKDSIMRHEQFF. The CDR3 nucleotides read TGTGCCAGCACAAAAGACTCGATCATGCGTCATGAGCAGTTCTTC.

The CDR3 DNA reads TGCGCCAGCAGCAGCGGACTAGCGGGCAGAGAGACCCAGTACTTC. It translates to CASSSGLAGRETQYF. The chain carries TRBV5-1 and TRBJ2-5; the match to TRBD2 covers 11 bases. The CDR3 runs 15 residues. V shed 4 bases, J shed 4 bases, and the junction held 6 bases outside the gene matches. Germline CDR1 reads SGHRS; CDR2 reads YFSETQ.

The chain uses TRBV18 and TRBJ2-5; D may be TRBD1 (5 bases). V was cut by 0 bases and J by 5 bases, with 16 bases left in between. This CDR3 comprises 16 residues. Germline V gene data show CDR1 as KGHSH and CDR2 as LQKENI. The DNA for the CDR3 is TGTGCCAGCTCACCACCGATCAGGGATGTGGAGGAGACCCAGTACTTC. This encodes CASSPPIRDVEETQYF. Full variable domain (missing parts from reference TRBV18 and TRBJ2-5): NAGVMQNPRHLVRRRGQEARLRCSPMKGHSHVYWYRQLPEEGLKFMVYLQKENIIDESGMPKERFSAEFPKEGPSILRIQQVVRGDSAAYFCASSPPIRDVEETQYFGPGTRLLVL.

This chain links TRBV2 with TRBJ1-2, with TRBD1 matching 10 bases. Losses at the gene ends were 6 bases for V and 0 bases for J; bases not matched to a gene: 4. The CDR3 loop spans 15 amino acids. The germline gives CDR1 SNHLY, CDR2 FYNNEI. This CDR3 is CASRRTGGTNYGYTF. In DNA, the CDR3 is TGTGCCAGCAGACGGACAGGGGGAACTAACTATGGCTACACCTTC.

The rearrangement links TRBV19 to TRBJ2-3, with D perhaps matching TRBD2 (6 bases). The CDR3 consists of 12 residues. Between the trimmed V and J ends, which lost 6 bases and 14 bases, there was a span of 18 bases. Germline CDR1 reads LNHDA; CDR2 reads SQIVND (reference sequence). This CDR3 is CASSHGTFRPYF. In DNA, the CDR3 is TGTGCCAGTAGCCACGGGACTTTCAGGCCGTATTTT.